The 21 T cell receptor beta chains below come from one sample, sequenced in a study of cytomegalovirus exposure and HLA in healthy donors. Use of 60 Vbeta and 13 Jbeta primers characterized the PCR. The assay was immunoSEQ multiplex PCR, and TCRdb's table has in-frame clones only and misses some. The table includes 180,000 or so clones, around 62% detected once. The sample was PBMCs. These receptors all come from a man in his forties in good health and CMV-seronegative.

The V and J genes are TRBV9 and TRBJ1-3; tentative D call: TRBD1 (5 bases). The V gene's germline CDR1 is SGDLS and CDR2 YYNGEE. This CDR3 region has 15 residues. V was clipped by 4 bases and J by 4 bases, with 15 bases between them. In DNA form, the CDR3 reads TGTGCCAGCAGCCCGGGGGGGGGTCCGGGAAACACCATATATTTT. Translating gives CASSPGGGPGNTIYF.

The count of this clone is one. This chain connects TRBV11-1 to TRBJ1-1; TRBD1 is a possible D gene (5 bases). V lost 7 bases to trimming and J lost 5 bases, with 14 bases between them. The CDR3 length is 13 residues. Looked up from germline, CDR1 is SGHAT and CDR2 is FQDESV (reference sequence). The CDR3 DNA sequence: TGTGCCAGCACCCCCCGGGCAGGGACTGAAGCTTTCTTT. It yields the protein CASTPRAGTEAFF.

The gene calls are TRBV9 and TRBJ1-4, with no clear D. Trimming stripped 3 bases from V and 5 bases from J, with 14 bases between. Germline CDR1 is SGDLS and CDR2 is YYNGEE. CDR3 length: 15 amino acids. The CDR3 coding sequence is TGTGCCAGCAGCGACAGTCGGGGAGAGAATGAAAAACTGTTTTTT. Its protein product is CASSDSRGENEKLFF.

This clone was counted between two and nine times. The CDR3 region has the DNA TGTGCCAGCAGCTTAAGCGGGGGGGCCATAGAGACCCAGTACTTC. Translating gives CASSLSGGAIETQYF. The chain links TRBV11-3 to TRBJ2-5, with TRBD2 identical over 10 bases. Germline assignment: CDR1 SGHNT and CDR2 YENEEA. This CDR3 comprises 15 residues. The J segment lost 4 bases and the V segment lost 2 bases, leaving 4 bases of the junction unmatched.

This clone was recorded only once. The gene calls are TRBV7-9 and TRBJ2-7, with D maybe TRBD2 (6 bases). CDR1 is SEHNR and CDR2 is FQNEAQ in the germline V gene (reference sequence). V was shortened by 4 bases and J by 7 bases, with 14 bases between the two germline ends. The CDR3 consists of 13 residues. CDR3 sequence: CASSSAGPGEQYF. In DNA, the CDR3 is TGTGCCAGCAGCTCCGCGGGGCCAGGGGAGCAGTACTTC.

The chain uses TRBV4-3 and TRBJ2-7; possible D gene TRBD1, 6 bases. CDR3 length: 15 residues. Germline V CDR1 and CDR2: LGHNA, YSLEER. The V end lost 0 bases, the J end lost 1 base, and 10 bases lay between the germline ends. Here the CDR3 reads CASSQDWQGSYEQYF. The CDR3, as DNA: TGCGCCAGCAGCCAAGATTGGCAGGGGTCCTACGAGCAGTACTTC.

DNA for the CDR3: TGTGCCAGCAGCCGTCCGGACGGGAATCACAATCAGCCCCAGCATTTT. It specifies CASSRPDGNHNQPQHF. This chain uses TRBV2 with TRBJ1-5; D ambiguous. CDR1 and CDR2 (germline): SNHLY, FYNNEI. Trimming pared 6 bases from V and 3 bases from J, leaving 18 bases between. This CDR3 has 16 residues.

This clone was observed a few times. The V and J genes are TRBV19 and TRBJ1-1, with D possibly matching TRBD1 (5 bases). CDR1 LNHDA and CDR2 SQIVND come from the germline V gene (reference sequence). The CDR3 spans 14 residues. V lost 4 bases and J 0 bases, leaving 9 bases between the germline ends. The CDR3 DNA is TGTGCCAGTAGTAGTAACAGGCTGAACACTGAAGCTTTCTTT. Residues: CASSSNRLNTEAFF.

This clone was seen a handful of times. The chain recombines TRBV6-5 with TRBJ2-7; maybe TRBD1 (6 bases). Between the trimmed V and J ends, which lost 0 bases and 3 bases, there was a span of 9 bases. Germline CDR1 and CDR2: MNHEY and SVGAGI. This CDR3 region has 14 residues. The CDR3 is CASSYSRGVYEQYF. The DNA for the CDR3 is TGTGCCAGCAGTTACTCCAGGGGAGTCTACGAGCAGTACTTC.

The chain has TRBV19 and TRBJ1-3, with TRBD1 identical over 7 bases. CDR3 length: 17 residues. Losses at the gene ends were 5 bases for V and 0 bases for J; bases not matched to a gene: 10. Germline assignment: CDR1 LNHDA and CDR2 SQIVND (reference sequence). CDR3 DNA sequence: TGTGCCAGTAGTTTTCGGACAGGTTCGAGCTCTGGAAACACCATATATTTT. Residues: CASSFRTGSSSGNTIYF.

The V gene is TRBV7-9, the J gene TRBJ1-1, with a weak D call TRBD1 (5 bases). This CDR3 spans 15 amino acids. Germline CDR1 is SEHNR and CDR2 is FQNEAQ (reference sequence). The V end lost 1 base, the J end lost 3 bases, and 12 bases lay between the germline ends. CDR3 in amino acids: CASSLGGGEYTEAFF. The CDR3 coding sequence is TGTGCCAGCAGCTTAGGTGGGGGGGAATACACTGAAGCTTTCTTT.

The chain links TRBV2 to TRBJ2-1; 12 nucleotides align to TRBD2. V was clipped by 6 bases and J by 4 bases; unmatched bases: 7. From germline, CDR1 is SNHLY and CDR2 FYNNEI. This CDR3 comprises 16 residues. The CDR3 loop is CASSVTSGRLYNEQFF. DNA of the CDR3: TGTGCCAGCAGCGTTACTAGCGGGAGGTTATACAATGAGCAGTTCTTC.

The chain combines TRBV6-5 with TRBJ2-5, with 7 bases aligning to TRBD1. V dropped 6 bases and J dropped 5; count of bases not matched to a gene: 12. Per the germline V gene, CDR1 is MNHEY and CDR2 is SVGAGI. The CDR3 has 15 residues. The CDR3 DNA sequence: TGTGCCAGCAGGAAGCTAACAGGGGTCGGGGAGACCCAGTACTTC. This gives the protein CASRKLTGVGETQYF.

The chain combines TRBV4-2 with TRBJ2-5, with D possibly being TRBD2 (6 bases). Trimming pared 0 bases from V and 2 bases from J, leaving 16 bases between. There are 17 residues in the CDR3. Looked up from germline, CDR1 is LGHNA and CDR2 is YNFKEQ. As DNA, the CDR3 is TGTGCCAGCAGCCAAGAACGGCGGCGGGGAGTGCAAGAGACCCAGTACTTC. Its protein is CASSQERRRGVQETQYF.

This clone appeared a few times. CDR3 sequence: CASSLSQGHHTEAFF. In DNA, the CDR3 is TGTGCCAGCAGCTTAAGTCAGGGGCATCACACTGAAGCTTTCTTT. The rearrangement links TRBV7-9 to TRBJ1-1; maybe TRBD1 (6 bases). There are 15 residues in the CDR3. The V gene lost 2 bases and the J gene lost 3 bases, with 13 bases spanning the gap. Germline CDR1 reads SEHNR; CDR2 reads FQNEAQ (reference sequence). The entire variable domain, with the rest obtained from reference TRBV7-9 and TRBJ1-1, is as follows: DTGVSQNPRHKITKRGQNVTFRCDPISEHNRLYWYRQTLGQGPEFLTYFQNEAQLEKSRLLSDRFSAERPKGSFSTLEIQRTEQGDSAMYLCASSLSQGHHTEAFFGQGTRLTVV.

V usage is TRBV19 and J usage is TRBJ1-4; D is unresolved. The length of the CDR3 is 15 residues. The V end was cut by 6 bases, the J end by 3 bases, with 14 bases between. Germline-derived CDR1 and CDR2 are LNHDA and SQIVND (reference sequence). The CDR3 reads CASRLWGEANEKLFF. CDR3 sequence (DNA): TGTGCCAGTAGACTTTGGGGAGAGGCTAATGAAAAACTGTTTTTT.

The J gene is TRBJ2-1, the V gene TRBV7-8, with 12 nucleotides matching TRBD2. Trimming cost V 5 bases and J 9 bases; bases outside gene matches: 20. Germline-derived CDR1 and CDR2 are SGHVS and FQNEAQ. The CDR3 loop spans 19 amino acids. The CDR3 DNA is TGTGCCAGCAGCCGAGATCCAAATAACCTAGCGGGAGGGCCGGGTGAGCAGTTCTTC. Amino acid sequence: CASSRDPNNLAGGPGEQFF.

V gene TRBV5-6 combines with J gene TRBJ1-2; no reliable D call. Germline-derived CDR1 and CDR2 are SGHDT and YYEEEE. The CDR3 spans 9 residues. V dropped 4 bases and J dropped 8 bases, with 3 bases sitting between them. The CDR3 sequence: CASSRGYTF. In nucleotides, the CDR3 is TGTGCCAGCAGCCGGGGCTACACCTTC.

The CDR3 reads CASSLVPSYYGYTF. The CDR3 DNA sequence: TGTGCCAGCAGCTTAGTTCCGAGCTACTATGGCTACACCTTC. V and J are TRBV7-9 and TRBJ1-2; D remains unclear. V was shortened by 1 base and J by 3 bases, with 9 bases between the two germline ends. The CDR3 contains 14 residues. CDR1 is SEHNR and CDR2 is FQNEAQ in the germline V gene (reference sequence). Drawing the rest from reference TRBV7-9 and TRBJ1-2, the complete variable domain is DTGVSQNPRHKITKRGQNVTFRCDPISEHNRLYWYRQTLGQGPEFLTYFQNEAQLEKSRLLSDRFSAERPKGSFSTLEIQRTEQGDSAMYLCASSLVPSYYGYTFGSGTRLTVV.

The CDR3 DNA follows: TGTGCCAGCAGTATAGCGGGGGGGGGCACAGATACGCAGTATTTT. The encoded protein is CASSIAGGGTDTQYF. The chain carries TRBV28 and TRBJ2-3, with 11 bases lining up with TRBD2. The CDR3 loop spans 15 amino acids. Per germline, CDR1 MDHEN and CDR2 SYDVKM. V dropped 5 bases and J dropped 1; count of bases not matched to a gene: 2. Filled out from reference TRBV28 and TRBJ2-3, the complete variable domain reads DVKVTQSSRYLVKRTGEKVFLECVQDMDHENMFWYRQDPGLGLRLIYFSYDVKMKEKGDIPEGYSVSREKKERFSLILESASTNQTSMYLCASSIAGGGTDTQYFGPGTRLTVL.

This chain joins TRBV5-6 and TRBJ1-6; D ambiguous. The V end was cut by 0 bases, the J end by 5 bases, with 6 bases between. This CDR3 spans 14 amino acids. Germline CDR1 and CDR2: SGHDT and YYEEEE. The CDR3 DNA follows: TGTGCCAGCAGCTTGGGCGGGAATAATTCACCCCTCCACTTT. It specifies CASSLGGNNSPLHF. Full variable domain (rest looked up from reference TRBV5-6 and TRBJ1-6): DAGVTQSPTHLIKTRGQQVTLRCSPKSGHDTVSWYQQALGQGPQFIFQYYEEEERQRGNFPDRFSGHQFPNYSSELNVNALLLGDSALYLCASSLGGNNSPLHFGNGTRLTVT.